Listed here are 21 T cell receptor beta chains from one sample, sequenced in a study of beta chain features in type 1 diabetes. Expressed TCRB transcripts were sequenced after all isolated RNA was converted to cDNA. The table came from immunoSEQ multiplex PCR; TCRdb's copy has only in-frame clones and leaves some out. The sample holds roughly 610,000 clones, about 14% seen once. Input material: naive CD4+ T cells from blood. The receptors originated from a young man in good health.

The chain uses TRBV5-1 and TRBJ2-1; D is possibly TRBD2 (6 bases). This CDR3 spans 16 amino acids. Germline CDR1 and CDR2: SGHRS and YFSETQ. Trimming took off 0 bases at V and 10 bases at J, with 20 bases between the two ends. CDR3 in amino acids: CASSLVGSRGGAEQFF. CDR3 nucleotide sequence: TGCGCCAGCAGCTTGGTGGGCAGTCGTGGCGGGGCGGAGCAGTTCTTC.

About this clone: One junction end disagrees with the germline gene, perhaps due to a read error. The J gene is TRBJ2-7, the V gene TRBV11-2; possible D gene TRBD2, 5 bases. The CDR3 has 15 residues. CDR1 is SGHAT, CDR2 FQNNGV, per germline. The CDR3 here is CASSPRRRFSSEQYF. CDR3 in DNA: TGTGCCAGCAGCCCCCGCCGGAGGTTCTCCTCCGAGCAGTACTTC.

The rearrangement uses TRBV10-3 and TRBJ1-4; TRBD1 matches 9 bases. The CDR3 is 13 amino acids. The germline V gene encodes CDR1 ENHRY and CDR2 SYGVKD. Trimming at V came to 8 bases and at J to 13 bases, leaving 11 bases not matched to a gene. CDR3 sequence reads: CAIAGQGQSRLFF. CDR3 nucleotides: TGTGCCATCGCGGGACAGGGACAGTCAAGACTGTTTTTT.

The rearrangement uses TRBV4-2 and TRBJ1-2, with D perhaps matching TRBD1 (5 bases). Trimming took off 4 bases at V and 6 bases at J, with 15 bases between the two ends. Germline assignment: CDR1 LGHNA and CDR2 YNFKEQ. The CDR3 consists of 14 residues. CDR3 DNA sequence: TGTGCCAGCAGCCTTACCGGGGCAGATCATGGCTACACCTTC. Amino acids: CASSLTGADHGYTF.

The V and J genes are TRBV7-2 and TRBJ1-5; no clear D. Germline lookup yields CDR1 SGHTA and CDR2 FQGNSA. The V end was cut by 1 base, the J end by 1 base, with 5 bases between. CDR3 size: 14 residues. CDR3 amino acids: CASSLGRSNQPQHF. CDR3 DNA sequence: TGTGCCAGCAGCTTAGGACGGAGCAATCAGCCCCAGCATTTT.

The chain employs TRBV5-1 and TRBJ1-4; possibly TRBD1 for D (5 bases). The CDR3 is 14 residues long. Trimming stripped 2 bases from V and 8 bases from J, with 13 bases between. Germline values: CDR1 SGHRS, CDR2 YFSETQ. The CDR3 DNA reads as TGCGCCAGCAGCTTTGCAGGGCTAGGGGAAAAACTGTTTTTT. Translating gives CASSFAGLGEKLFF.

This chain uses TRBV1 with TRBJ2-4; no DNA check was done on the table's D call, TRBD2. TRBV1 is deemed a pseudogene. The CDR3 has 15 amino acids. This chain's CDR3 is CTGVRGALAKNIQYF. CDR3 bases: TGCACCGGGGTCCGGGGAGCTCTAGCCAAAAACATTCAGTACTTC.

The CDR3 DNA reads as TGTGCCAGCAGTTACCTGGACCGACGATCGGAGACCCAGTACTTC. Translation gives CASSYLDRRSETQYF. The chain recombines TRBV6-6 with TRBJ2-5; D is unresolved. CDR3 length equals 15 residues. The ends were cut back, 2 bases at V and 5 bases at J, with 15 bases in the middle. Per germline, CDR1 MNHNY and CDR2 SVGAGI (reference sequence).

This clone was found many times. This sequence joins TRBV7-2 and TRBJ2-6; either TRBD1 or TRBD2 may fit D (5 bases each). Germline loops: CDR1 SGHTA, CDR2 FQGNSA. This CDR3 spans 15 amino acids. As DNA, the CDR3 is TGTGCTAGTGCCGGGACCACCTCTGGGGCCAACGTCCTGACTTTC. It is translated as CASAGTTSGANVLTF.

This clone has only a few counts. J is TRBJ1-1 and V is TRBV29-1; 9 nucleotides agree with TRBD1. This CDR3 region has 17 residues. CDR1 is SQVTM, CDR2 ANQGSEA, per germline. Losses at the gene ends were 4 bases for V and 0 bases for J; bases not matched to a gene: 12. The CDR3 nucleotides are TGCAGCGTTGTCAGGACAGGGGCCGGATTGATGAACACTGAAGCTTTCTTT. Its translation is CSVVRTGAGLMNTEAFF.

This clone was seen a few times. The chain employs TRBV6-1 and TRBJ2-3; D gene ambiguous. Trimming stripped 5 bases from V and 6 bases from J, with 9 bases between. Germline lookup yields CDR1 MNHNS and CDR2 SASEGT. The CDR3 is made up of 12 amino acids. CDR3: CASSQRWDTQYF. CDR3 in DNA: TGTGCCAGCAGTCAACGGTGGGATACGCAGTATTTT.

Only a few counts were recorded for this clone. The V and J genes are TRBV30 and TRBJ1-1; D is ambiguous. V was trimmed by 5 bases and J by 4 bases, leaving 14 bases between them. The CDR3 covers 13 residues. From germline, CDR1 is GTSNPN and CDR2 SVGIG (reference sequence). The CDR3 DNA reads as TGTGCCTGGGCCAAGCCGGGGTCCACTGAAGCTTTCTTT. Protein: CAWAKPGSTEAFF.

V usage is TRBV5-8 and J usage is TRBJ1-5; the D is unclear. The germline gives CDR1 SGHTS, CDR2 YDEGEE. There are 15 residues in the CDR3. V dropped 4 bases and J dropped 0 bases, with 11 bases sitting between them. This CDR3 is CASSPTVNSNQPQHF. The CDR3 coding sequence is TGTGCCAGCAGCCCTACTGTAAATAGCAATCAGCCCCAGCATTTT. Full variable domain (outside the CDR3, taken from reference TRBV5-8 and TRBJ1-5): EAGVTQSPTHLIKTRGQQATLRCSPISGHTSVYWYQQALGLGLQFLLWYDEGEERNRGNFPPRFSGRQFPNYSSELNVNALELEDSALYLCASSPTVNSNQPQHFGDGTRLSIL.

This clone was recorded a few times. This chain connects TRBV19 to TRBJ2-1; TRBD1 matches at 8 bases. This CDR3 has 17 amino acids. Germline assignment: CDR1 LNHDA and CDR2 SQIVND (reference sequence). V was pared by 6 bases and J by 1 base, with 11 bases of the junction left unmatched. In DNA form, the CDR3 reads TGTGCCAGTAGGGACCGGACAGGGAAGGGTTCCTACAATGAGCAGTTCTTC. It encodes CASRDRTGKGSYNEQFF. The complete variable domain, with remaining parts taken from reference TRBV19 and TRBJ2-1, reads DGGITQSPKYLFRKEGQNVTLSCEQNLNHDAMYWYRQDPGQGLRLIYYSQIVNDFQKGDIAEGYSVSREKKESFPLTVTSAQKNPTAFYLCASRDRTGKGSYNEQFFGPGTRLTVL.

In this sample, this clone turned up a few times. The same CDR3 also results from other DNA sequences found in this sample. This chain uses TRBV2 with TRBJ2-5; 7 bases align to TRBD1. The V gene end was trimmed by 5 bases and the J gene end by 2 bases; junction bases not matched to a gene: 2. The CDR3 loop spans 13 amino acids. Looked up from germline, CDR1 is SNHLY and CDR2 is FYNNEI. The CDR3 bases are TGTGCCAGCAGTCGGGACAGACAAGAGACCCAGTACTTC. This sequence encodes CASSRDRQETQYF.

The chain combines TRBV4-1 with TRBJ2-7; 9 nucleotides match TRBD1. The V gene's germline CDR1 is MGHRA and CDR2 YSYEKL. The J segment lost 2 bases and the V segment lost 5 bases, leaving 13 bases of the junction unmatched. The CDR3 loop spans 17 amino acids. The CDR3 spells CASSFSPRDRVAYEQYF. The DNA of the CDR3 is TGCGCCAGCAGCTTCAGCCCCCGGGACAGGGTTGCCTACGAGCAGTACTTC.

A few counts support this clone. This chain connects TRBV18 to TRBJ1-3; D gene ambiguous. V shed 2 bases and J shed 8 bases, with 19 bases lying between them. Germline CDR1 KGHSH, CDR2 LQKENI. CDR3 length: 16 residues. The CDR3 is CASSPTSTSSGDTIYF. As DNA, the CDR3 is TGTGCCAGCTCACCAACCTCGACATCGTCCGGTGACACCATATATTTT.

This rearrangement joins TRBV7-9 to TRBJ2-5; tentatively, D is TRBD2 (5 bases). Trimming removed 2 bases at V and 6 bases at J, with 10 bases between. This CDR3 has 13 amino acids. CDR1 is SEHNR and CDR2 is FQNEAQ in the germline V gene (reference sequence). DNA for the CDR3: TGTGCCAGCAGCTTACTCGGGATCCAGACCCAGTACTTC. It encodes CASSLLGIQTQYF.

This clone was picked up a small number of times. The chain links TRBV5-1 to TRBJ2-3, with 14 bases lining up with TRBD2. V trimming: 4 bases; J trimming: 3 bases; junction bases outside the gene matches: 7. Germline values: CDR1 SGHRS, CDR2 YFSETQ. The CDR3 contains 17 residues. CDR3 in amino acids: CASSKGTSGSGTDTQYF. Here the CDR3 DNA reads TGCGCCAGCAGCAAAGGGACTAGCGGGAGCGGGACAGATACGCAGTATTTT. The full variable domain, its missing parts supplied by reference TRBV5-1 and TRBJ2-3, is KAGVTQTPRYLIKTRGQQVTLSCSPISGHRSVSWYQQTPGQGLQFLFEYFSETQRNKGNFPGRFSGRQFSNSRSEMNVSTLELGDSALYLCASSKGTSGSGTDTQYFGPGTRLTVL.

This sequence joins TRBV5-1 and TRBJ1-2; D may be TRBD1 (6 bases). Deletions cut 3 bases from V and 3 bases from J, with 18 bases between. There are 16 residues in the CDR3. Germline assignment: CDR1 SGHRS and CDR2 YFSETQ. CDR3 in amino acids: CASSWLTGGSDYGYTF. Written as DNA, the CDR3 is TGCGCCAGCAGCTGGCTGACAGGCGGGAGTGACTATGGCTACACCTTC.

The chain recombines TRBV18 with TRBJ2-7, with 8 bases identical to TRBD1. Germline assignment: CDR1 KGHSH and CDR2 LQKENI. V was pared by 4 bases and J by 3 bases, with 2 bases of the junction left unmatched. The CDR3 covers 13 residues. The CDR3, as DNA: TGTGCCAGCTCACACGGACAGGGCTACGAGCAGTACTTC. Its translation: CASSHGQGYEQYF.